These T cell receptor beta chains were read from a single sample in a study of shared clonotypes between healthy human individuals. The data were produced by immunoSEQ multiplex PCR, yet TCRdb's version contains in-frame clones alone and is incomplete. Altogether about 1 million clones are present, about 77% being singletons, with the ten largest covering 1.5%. Sequencing was done on a sample of memory CD4+ T cells sorted from blood. The receptor set was obtained from a man aged 18-30 years in good health. Both conserved end residues are part of each CDR3. D genes are given only for firm matches. Expanded clones get a size class; other rows say once, few or many, or leave the size out.

>.|.|TRBV4-2|TRBJ1-1
CASSQALTANTEAFF
TGTGCCAGCAGCCAAGCTCTCACAGCGAACACTGAAGCTTTCTTT
>.|.|TRBV30|TRBJ1-6
CAWSDRTENSPLHF
TGTGCCTGGAGTGATCGGACAGAGAATTCACCCCTCCACTTT
>.|.|TRBV5-1|TRBJ2-1
CASSLWSQGRGYNEQFF
TGCGCCAGCAGCTTGTGGTCCCAGGGGAGAGGTTACAATGAGCAGTTCTTC
>.|.|TRBV7-8|TRBJ2-7
CASSLDPGARYEQYF
TGTGCCAGCAGCTTAGATCCGGGAGCCCGATACGAGCAGTACTTC
>.|.|TRBV27|TRBJ1-2
CASSFRVTNYGYTF
TGTGCCAGCAGTTTTCGGGTGACCAACTATGGCTACACCTTC
>.|.|TRBV28|TRBJ1-2
CASSLSYIAQGSGYTF
TGTGCTAGCAGTCTAAGCTACATCGCGCAGGGTTCTGGCTACACCTTC
>.|.|TRBV7-2|TRBJ1-5
CASSLDRQGNQPQHF
TGTGCCAGCAGCTTAGACAGGCAGGGCAATCAGCCCCAGCATTTT
>.|.|TRBV18|TRBJ2-7
CASSPPGTYEQYF
TGTGCCAGCTCACCACCGGGGACCTACGAGCAGTACTTC
>.|.|TRBV29-1|TRBJ2-7
CSVAEGGSYEQYF
TGCAGCGTTGCGGAAGGGGGTTCGTACGAGCAGTACTTC
>TRBD1|.|TRBV10-3|TRBJ1-3
CAISEQGTSGNTIYF
TGTGCCATCAGTGAACAGGGGACATCCGGAAACACCATATATTTT
>.|.|TRBV30|TRBJ1-2
CAWKHDSASSYGYTF
TGTGCCTGGAAACACGACTCTGCCAGCTCCTATGGCTACACCTTC
>.|.|TRBV6-5|TRBJ2-7
CATEKAAGVKYF
TGTGCCACTGAGAAGGCGGCCGGAGTGAAGTACTTC
>TRBD1|.|TRBV6-6|TRBJ1-6
CASRNSGQGNSPLHF
TGTGCCAGCAGAAACTCAGGACAGGGAAATTCACCCCTCCACTTT
>TRBD1|many|TRBV18|TRBJ2-5
CASTYTGTVQETQYF
TGTGCCAGCACTTATACCGGGACAGTGCAAGAGACCCAGTACTTC
>.|.|TRBV9|TRBJ2-5
CASSVAPTRDGGETQYF
TGTGCCAGCAGCGTAGCTCCTACACGGGATGGAGGAGAGACCCAGTACTTC
>.|.|TRBV7-9|TRBJ2-7
CASSQVAGAGIYEQYF
TGCGCCAGCAGCCAAGTCGCAGGGGCTGGGATCTACGAGCAGTACTTC
>TRBD1|few|TRBV28|TRBJ1-2
CASRRAGQGVDGYTF
TGTGCCAGCAGGCGAGCGGGACAGGGGGTAGATGGCTACACCTTC
>TRBD2|.|TRBV18|TRBJ2-7
CASSPSGTSIEQYF
TGTGCCAGCTCACCGTCCGGGACTAGCATCGAGCAGTACTTC
>.|.|TRBV5-1|TRBJ2-1
CASSTSGESYNEQFF
TGCGCCAGCAGCACGTCGGGGGAATCCTACAATGAGCAGTTCTTC
>.|.|TRBV5-1|TRBJ2-3
CASSRGQGTDTQYF
TGCGCCAGCAGCCGAGGACAAGGCACAGATACGCAGTATTTT
>.|many|TRBV4-1|TRBJ1-4
CASSPTFVGGGEKLFF
TGCGCCAGCAGCCCCACCTTCGTGGGGGGAGGGGAAAAACTGTTTTTT
>.|.|TRBV19|TRBJ1-4
CASSIRRTTNEKLFF
TGTGCCAGTAGTATAAGACGTACAACTAATGAAAAACTGTTTTTT
>.|.|TRBV5-1|TRBJ2-3
CASSLESGSADTQYF
TGCGCCAGCAGCTTGGAATCGGGTAGCGCAGATACGCAGTATTTT
>TRBD1|few|TRBV27|TRBJ1-6
CASSPGQGHNSPLHF
TGTGCCAGCAGCCCGGGACAGGGACATAATTCACCCCTCCACTTT
>.|.|TRBV6-1|TRBJ1-5
CATKAGQNQPQHF
TGTGCCACCAAGGCAGGGCAGAATCAGCCCCAGCATTTT
>.|.|TRBV27|TRBJ2-6
CASSRTPSGANVLTF
TGTGCCAGCAGTCGGACCCCATCTGGGGCCAACGTCCTGACTTTC
>.|.|TRBV6-5|TRBJ2-3
CAISASQPAGVTQYF
TGTGCCATCAGTGCAAGCCAACCAGCGGGCGTAACGCAGTATTTT
>.|.|TRBV6-5|TRBJ1-1
CASRPRGGLAEAFF
TGTGCCAGCAGACCCCGGGGTGGCCTGGCTGAAGCTTTCTTT
>TRBD1|.|TRBV7-2|TRBJ1-6
CASSLRKGQNNSPLHF
TGTGCCAGCAGCTTACGGAAGGGACAGAATAATTCACCCCTCCACTTT